This paragraph reports one TCR beta chain. Its antigen remains unidentified. This record comes from a study of T-cell memory formation after mild COVID-19. The study, taken as a whole, reports: Pre-infection memory harbored some responding clones, suggesting cross-reactive memory joined.

V lost 0 bases and J lost 0; bases outside the gene matches: 7. Germline CDR1 is DFQATT and CDR2 is SNEGSKA (reference sequence). This CDR3 comprises 16 residues. TCRdb fed the 5' RACE reads into MiXCR, producing one record per CDR3 protein. The sample records more than 70,000 distinct CDR3 sequences, approximately 13% being singletons. This sequence was found in an adult woman who had mild COVID-19 (a few samples of this study predate the infection). Cell type and time point are not known. V gene TRBV20-1 combines with J gene TRBJ2-7; 8 bases are shared with TRBD2. The sample comprised PBMCs or a T cell subset sorted from them (not recorded which). CDR3 in DNA: TGCAGTGCTAGAGATCGAGCGGGGGCTACCTCCTACGAGCAGTACTTC. Residues: CSARDRAGATSYEQYF.